This T cell receptor (beta chain) was found in a study of early T cells in non-severe SARS-CoV-2 infection. Background on the study: RNA in bulk from unsorted whole blood was sequenced, and chains were unpaired.

This CDR3 is built from 11 residues. V was trimmed by 3 bases and J by 10 bases, leaving 7 bases between them. Germline-derived CDR1 and CDR2 are SGHVS and FNYEAQ. In the library, individual cDNA molecules carried attached unique molecular identifiers. TCRdb re-analysed the 5' RACE reads in MiXCR, keeping a single row per CDR3 protein. Among 50,000 to 60,000 distinct CDR3 sequences listed, 8.5% to 10% were seen once. The rearrangement joins TRBV7-6 to TRBJ2-1, with D possibly TRBD1 on 5 matching bases. The specimen comprised whole blood, sampled at baseline. The clonotype comes from an adult who was a healthcare worker with PCR-confirmed SARS-CoV-2 infection or an uninfected control (not recorded which). The chain's CDR3 is CASSLNREQFF. The CDR3 nucleotides are TGTGCCAGCAGCTTGAACAGGGAGCAGTTCTTC.